The sequence of this T cell receptor (beta chain) was determined in a study of blood T cell repertoires in COVID-19. As for the study in general: COVID-19 samples collected from the United States, Italy and Spain covered acute and convalescent phases. Sample material is recorded as cDNA or gDNA derived from T cells, B-cell-depleted T cells, or PBMCs.

This table comes from immunoSEQ multiplex PCR, and its TCRdb copy is limited to in-frame clones, with some not included. The sample includes 310,000 or so clones, roughly 90% of them seen just once. Trimming left V 1 base short and J 5 bases short, with 12 bases between. The CDR3 consists of 15 residues. CDR1 is KGHSH, CDR2 LQKENI, per germline. The chain is built from TRBV18 and TRBJ2-1; a possible D gene is TRBD2 (6 bases). The specimen was PBMCs or T cells enriched from blood (not recorded which). This clonotype originated in a woman between 18 and 29 years old who had recovered from COVID-19. The CDR3: CASSPLTGLNNEQFF. CDR3 nucleotides: TGTGCCAGCTCACCACTGACGGGACTCAACAATGAGCAGTTCTTC.